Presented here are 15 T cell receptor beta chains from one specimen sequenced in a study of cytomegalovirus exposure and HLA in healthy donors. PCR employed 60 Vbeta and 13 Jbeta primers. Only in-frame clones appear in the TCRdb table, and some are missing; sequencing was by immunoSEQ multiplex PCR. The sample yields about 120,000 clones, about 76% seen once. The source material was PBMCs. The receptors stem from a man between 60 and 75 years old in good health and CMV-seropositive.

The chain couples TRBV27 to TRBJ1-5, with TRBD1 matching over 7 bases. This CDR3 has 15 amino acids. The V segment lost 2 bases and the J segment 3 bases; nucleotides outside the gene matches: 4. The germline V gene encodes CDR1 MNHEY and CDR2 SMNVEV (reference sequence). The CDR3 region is CASSLLRGNNQPQHF. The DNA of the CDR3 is TGTGCCAGCAGTTTACTCAGGGGGAACAATCAGCCCCAGCATTTT.

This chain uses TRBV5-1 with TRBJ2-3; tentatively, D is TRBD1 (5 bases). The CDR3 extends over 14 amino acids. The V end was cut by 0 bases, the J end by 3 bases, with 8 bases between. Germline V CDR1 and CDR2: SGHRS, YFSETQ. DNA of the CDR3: TGCGCCAGCAGCTTGGTACCAGGGACAGATACGCAGTATTTT. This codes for CASSLVPGTDTQYF.

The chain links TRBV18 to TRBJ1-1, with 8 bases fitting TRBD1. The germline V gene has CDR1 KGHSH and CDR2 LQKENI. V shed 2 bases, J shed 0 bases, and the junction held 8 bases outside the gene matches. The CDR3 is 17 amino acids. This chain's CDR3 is CASSPSYRGGMNTEAFF. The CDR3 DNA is TGTGCCAGCTCACCAAGTTACAGGGGGGGCATGAACACTGAAGCTTTCTTT.

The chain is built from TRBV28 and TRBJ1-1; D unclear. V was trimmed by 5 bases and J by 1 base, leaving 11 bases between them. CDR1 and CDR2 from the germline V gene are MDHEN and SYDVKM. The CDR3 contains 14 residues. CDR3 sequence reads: CASSLLLQNTEAFF. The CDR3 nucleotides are TGTGCCAGCAGTCTCTTATTACAGAACACTGAAGCTTTCTTT. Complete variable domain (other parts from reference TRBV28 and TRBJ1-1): DVKVTQSSRYLVKRTGEKVFLECVQDMDHENMFWYRQDPGLGLRLIYFSYDVKMKEKGDIPEGYSVSREKKERFSLILESASTNQTSMYLCASSLLLQNTEAFFGQGTRLTVV.

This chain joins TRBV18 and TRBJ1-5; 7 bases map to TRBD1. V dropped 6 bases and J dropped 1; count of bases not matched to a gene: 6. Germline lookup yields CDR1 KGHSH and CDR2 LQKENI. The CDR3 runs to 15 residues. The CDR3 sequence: CASSPATGSNQPQHF. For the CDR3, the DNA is TGTGCCAGCTCTCCTGCGACAGGGAGCAATCAGCCCCAGCATTTT. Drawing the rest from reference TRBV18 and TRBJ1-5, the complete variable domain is NAGVMQNPRHLVRRRGQEARLRCSPMKGHSHVYWYRQLPEEGLKFMVYLQKENIIDESGMPKERFSAEFPKEGPSILRIQQVVRGDSAAYFCASSPATGSNQPQHFGDGTRLSIL.

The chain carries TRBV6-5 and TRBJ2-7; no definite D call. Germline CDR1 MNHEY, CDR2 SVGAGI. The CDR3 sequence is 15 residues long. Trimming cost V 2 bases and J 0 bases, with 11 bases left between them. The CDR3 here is CASSYSVDPSYEQYF. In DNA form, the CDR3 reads TGTGCCAGCAGTTACAGCGTAGATCCCTCCTACGAGCAGTACTTC.

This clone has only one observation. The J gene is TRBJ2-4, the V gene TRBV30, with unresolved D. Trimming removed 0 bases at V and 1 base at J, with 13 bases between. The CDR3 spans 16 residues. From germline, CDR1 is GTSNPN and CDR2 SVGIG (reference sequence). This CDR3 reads CAWSVPGLVAKNIQYF. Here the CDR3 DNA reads TGTGCCTGGAGTGTACCTGGGCTGGTTGCCAAAAACATTCAGTACTTC.

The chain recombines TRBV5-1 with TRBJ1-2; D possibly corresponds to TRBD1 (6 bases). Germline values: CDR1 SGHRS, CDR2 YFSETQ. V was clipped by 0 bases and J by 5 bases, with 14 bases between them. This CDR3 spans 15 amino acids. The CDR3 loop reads CASSLGWGRDYGYTF. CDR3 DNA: TGCGCCAGCAGCTTGGGATGGGGGCGCGATTATGGCTACACCTTC.

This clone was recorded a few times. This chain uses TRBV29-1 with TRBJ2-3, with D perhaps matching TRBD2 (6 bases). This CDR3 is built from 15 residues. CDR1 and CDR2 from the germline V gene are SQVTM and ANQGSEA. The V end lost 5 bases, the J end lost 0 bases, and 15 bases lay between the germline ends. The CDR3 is CSVRDSIFSTDTQYF. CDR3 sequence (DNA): TGCAGCGTTCGGGACTCCATTTTTAGCACAGATACGCAGTATTTT.

The CDR3 protein is CASSEAQGARGGYTF. CDR3 bases: TGTGCCAGCAGTGAAGCCCAGGGGGCTCGGGGTGGCTACACCTTC. The chain links TRBV6-1 to TRBJ1-2; TRBD1 aligns across 8 bases. V was pared by 0 bases and J by 7 bases, with 7 bases of the junction left unmatched. Per germline, CDR1 MNHNS and CDR2 SASEGT. CDR3 size: 15 residues.

This CDR3 reads CASSLAAGVNTEAFF. The CDR3 nucleotides read TGCGCCAGCAGCTTGGCCGCAGGCGTGAACACTGAAGCTTTCTTT. The chain recombines TRBV5-1 with TRBJ1-1; D uncertain. Germline V gene sequence: CDR1 SGHRS, CDR2 YFSETQ. V lost 0 bases, J lost 0 bases, and 9 bases lay in between. The CDR3 runs 15 residues.

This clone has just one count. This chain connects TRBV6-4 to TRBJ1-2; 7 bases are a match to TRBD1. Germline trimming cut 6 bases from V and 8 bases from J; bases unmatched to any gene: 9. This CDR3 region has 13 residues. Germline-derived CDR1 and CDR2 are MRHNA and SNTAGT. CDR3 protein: CASRGQGEGGYTF. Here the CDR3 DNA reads TGTGCCAGCAGGGGCCAGGGGGAAGGGGGCTACACCTTC.

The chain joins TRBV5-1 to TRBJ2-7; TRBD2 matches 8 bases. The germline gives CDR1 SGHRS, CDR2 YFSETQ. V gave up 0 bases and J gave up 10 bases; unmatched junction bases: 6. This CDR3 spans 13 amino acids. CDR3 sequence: CASSLEGSGNQYF. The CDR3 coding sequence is TGCGCCAGCAGCTTGGAGGGTAGCGGGAATCAGTACTTC.

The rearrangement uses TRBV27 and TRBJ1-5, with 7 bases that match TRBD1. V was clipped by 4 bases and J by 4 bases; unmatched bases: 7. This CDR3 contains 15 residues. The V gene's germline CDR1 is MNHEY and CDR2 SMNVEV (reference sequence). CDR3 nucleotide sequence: TGTGCCAGCAGTTCATCGACAGGGCGTAATCAGCCCCAGCATTTT. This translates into CASSSSTGRNQPQHF.

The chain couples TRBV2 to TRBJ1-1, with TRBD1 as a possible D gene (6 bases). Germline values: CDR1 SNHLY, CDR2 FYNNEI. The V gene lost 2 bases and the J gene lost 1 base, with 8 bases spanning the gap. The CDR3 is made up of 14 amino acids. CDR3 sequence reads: CASSEIQGNTEAFF. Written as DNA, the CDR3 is TGTGCCAGCAGTGAAATACAGGGGAACACTGAAGCTTTCTTT.